This TCR beta chain appears in the sequencing data of a study of CD8+ T cells in alopecia areata. Study-level points and caveats: Greater clonality was observed in lesional scalp samples, especially alopecia totalis/universalis, versus normal scalp. Mice gave a clearer picture of TCR sharing than patients did, possibly for HLA-related reasons.

cDNA serving as the sequencing template came from extracted, reverse transcribed RNA. This table comes from immunoSEQ multiplex PCR, and its TCRdb copy is limited to in-frame clones, with some not included. The sample contains about 19,000 clones, none of them singletons. A sort of pooled cutaneous lymph node cells used CD4, CD8alpha, NKG2D, NKG2ACE and other stains. After removal of 2 bases from V and 0 bases from J, the junction contained 3 bases not matched to a gene. Germline V lookup: CDR1 NSQYPW, CDR2 LRSPGD (reference sequence). The CDR3 is 16 residues long. This clone came up many times. Its antigen is currently unknown. The gene names given are mouse names. Coverage ceases 4 residues before the CDR3 finishes, and the germline J gene fills in the end.

The clonotype was recovered from a C3H/HeJ mouse with alopecia areata. The MHC haplotype of this mouse line is H2-k. The chain has TRBV1 and TRBJ2-3, with 9 positions matching TRBD2. The sample was CD8+ T cells sorted from a lymph node. The CDR3 region is CTCSARWGGSAETLYF. The CDR3 bases that were read are TGCACCTGCAGTGCACGCTGGGGGGGGAGTGCAGAA.